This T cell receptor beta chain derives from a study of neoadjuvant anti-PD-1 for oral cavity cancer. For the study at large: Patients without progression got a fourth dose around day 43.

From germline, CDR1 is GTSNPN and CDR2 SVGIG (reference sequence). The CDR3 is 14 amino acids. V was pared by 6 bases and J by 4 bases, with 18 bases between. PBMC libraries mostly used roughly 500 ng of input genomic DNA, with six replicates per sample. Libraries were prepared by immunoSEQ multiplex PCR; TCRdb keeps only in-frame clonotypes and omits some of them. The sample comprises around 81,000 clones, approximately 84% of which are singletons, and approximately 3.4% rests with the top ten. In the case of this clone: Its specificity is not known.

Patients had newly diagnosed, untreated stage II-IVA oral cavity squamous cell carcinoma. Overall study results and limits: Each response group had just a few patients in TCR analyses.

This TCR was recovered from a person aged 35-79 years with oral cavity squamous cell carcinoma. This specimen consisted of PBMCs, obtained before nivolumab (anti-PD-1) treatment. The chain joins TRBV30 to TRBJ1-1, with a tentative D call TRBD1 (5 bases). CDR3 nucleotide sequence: TGTGCCTGCCCATCCAGGGAGAGGGCCACTGAAGCTTTCTTT. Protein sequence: CACPSRERATEAFF. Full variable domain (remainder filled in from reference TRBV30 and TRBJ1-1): SQTIHQWPATLVQPVGSPLSLECTVEGTSNPNLYWYRQAAGRGLQLLFYSVGIGQISSEVPQNLSASRPQDRQFILSSKKLLLSDSGFYLCACPSRERATEAFFGQGTRLTVV.